A single sample gave rise to the 14 T cell receptor beta chains below, sequenced in a study of tumor-infiltrating lymphocytes in primary liver carcinoma. Synthesis of TCR beta cDNA was carried out from around 500 ng total RNA with a constant-region primer. Three nested multiplex PCR rounds, a slightly modified ARM-PCR, produced the libraries for TCR beta. Each of the first two PCR rounds ran nine to ten cycles with TRBV1-TRBV30 forward and C-beta reverse primers. TCRdb analysed the multiplex PCR reads with MiXCR anew, one entry per CDR3 protein. Here the sample spans some 38,000 distinct CDR3 sequences, roughly 74% being singletons. It was from about 19-30 mg of unsorted bulk tissue that RNA and DNA were co-extracted. Sequencing was performed on liver tumor tissue from sampling region 4. The sample's subset: tumor region T4, right-lateral pole. All receptors derive from a man in his forties with primary liver carcinoma and hepatitis B virus infection.

The V gene is TRBV6-5, the J gene TRBJ2-7, with a possible D match to TRBD1 (5 bases). In germline, CDR1 is MNHEY, CDR2 SVGAGI. The CDR3 is 13 residues long. In DNA form, the CDR3 reads TGTGACAGTAGGGGAACAGGCGAGTACGAGCAGTACTTC. It translates to CDSRGTGEYEQYF.

By share, this clonotype counts as medium-sized. The rearrangement joins TRBV6-6 to TRBJ1-3; D not resolved. The V end was cut by 7 bases, the J end by 4 bases, with 2 bases between. The germline CDR1 and CDR2 sequences are MNHNY and SVGAGI (reference sequence). The CDR3 contains 10 residues. Here the CDR3 DNA reads TGTGCCAGCACCGGAAACACCATATATTTT. This gives the protein CASTGNTIYF.

This chain links TRBV5-1 with TRBJ1-2; the match to TRBD1 covers 7 bases. Germline V gene sequence: CDR1 SGHRS, CDR2 YFSETQ. The CDR3 is 13 residues long. The ends lost 6 bases at V and 9 bases at J; junction bases unmatched: 11. CDR3 amino acids: CASTTRDSHCYTF. The CDR3 DNA reads TGCGCCAGCACCACCCGGGACAGCCATTGCTACACCTTC.

The J gene is TRBJ2-4, the V gene TRBV19; D is ambiguous. This CDR3 is 16 amino acids long. Germline V gene data show CDR1 as LNHDA and CDR2 as SQIVND (reference sequence). V lost 3 bases and J 4 bases, leaving 16 bases between the germline ends. The CDR3: CASSMAPGRSKNIQYF. The CDR3 region has the DNA TGTGCCAGTAGTATGGCCCCAGGACGGTCAAAAAACATTCAGTACTTC.

This sequence joins TRBV6-6 and TRBJ1-1; D not resolved. V was clipped by 6 bases and J by 5 bases, with 13 bases between them. The CDR3 sequence is 13 residues long. The germline V gene has CDR1 MNHNY and CDR2 SVGAGI (reference sequence). The CDR3 DNA reads as TGTGCCAGCAGCACGGGTGAGACTACTGAAGCTTTCTTT. Translating gives CASSTGETTEAFF.

On this clonotype itself: A read error may account for a junction end that differs from germline. V is TRBV19 and J is TRBJ2-4; 11 bases map to TRBD1. CDR1 and CDR2 (germline): LNHDA, SQIVND (reference sequence). The CDR3 has 18 residues. The CDR3 loop is CASSIGTGGGMDKNIHYF. CDR3 in DNA: TGTGCCAGTAGTATCGGGACAGGGGGTGGGATGGACAAAAACATTCACTACTTC.

Note on this clonotype: One end of the junction does not line up with germline, which may come from a read error. This chain links TRBV11-1 with TRBJ2-7; D may be TRBD1 (6 bases). In germline, CDR1 is SGHAT, CDR2 FQDESV (reference sequence). The CDR3 contains 13 residues. For the CDR3, the DNA is TGTGCCATTAGGGGGAAGCGATCCTACGAGCAGTATTTC. Protein: CAIRGKRSYEQYF.

A note on this clonotype: The CDR3 ends on some other residue instead of the conserved phenylalanine or tryptophan, so this is likely a read error. The chain has TRBV11-1 and TRBJ2-7; maybe TRBD2 (6 bases). Germline V lookup: CDR1 SGHAT, CDR2 FQDESV (reference sequence). CDR3 length equals 15 residues. The CDR3: CASSLTGSGEYDQYS. The DNA of the CDR3 is TGTGCCAGCAGCTTAACGGGATCGGGGGAATACGATCAGTACTCC.

As for this clonotype: A read error may produce the germline difference seen at one junction end. The rearrangement uses TRBV11-2 and TRBJ2-7; 8 bases are a match to TRBD1. Germline CDR1 and CDR2: SGHAT and FQNNGV. The CDR3 is 16 residues long. The CDR3: CASDLAGGPFDYEQHF. In DNA form, the CDR3 reads TGTGCCAGCGACTTAGCAGGGGGCCCCTTTGACTACGAGCAGCACTTC.

This clonotype was counted only a few times. The rearrangement links TRBV18 to TRBJ1-1; no clear D. Germline CDR1 KGHSH, CDR2 LQKENI. The CDR3 totals 14 residues. Trimming cost V 3 bases and J 4 bases, with 12 bases left between them. The CDR3 bases are TGTGCCAGCTCACCCAACATGGGTGGCACTGAAGCTTTCTTT. This encodes CASSPNMGGTEAFF. The full variable domain, rest sourced from reference TRBV18 and TRBJ1-1, is NAGVMQNPRHLVRRRGQEARLRCSPMKGHSHVYWYRQLPEEGLKFMVYLQKENIIDESGMPKERFSAEFPKEGPSILRIQQVVRGDSAAYFCASSPNMGGTEAFFGQGTRLTVV.

Worth noting for this clonotype: An end of the junction differs from the germline gene, which may be a read error. This sequence joins TRBV12-3 or TRBV12-4 and TRBJ2-1; D gene uncertain. This CDR3 has 14 residues. CDR3 coding DNA: TGCGCCAGCAGTCCCCATGGGCGGCGGAATGAGCAGTCCTTC. This codes for CASSPHGRRNEQSF.

Worth noting for this clonotype: As the CDR3 is not closed by the conserved phenylalanine or tryptophan, this likely results from a read error. V usage is TRBV6-2 or TRBV6-3 and J usage is TRBJ2-7; 8 bases map to TRBD2. Per the germline V gene, CDR1 is MNHEY and CDR2 is SVGEGT. The CDR3 extends over 13 amino acids. CDR3 in DNA: TGCGCCAGCAGTTACGGACTAGCAACCGAGCAGTACCAC. Encoded protein: CASSYGLATEQYH.

A single count supports this clonotype. J is TRBJ2-7 and V is TRBV7-8, with TRBD2 matching over 9 bases. CDR1 SGHVS and CDR2 FQNEAQ come from the germline V gene. This CDR3 spans 18 amino acids. V gave up 5 bases and J gave up 0 bases; unmatched junction bases: 14. CDR3 region: CASSPRISGSMSSYEQYF. Written as DNA, the CDR3 is TGTGCCAGCAGCCCCCGGATTAGCGGGAGTATGAGCTCCTACGAGCAGTACTTC.

Only a few counts were recorded for this clonotype. This chain connects TRBV11-2 to TRBJ2-1; D is ambiguous. This CDR3 region has 13 residues. V lost 6 bases to trimming and J lost 12 bases, with 18 bases between them. Germline CDR1 and CDR2: SGHAT and FQNNGV. CDR3 nucleotides: TGTGCCAGCAGTCCCATGATTGAGGTCTCGCAGTTCTTC. Protein product: CASSPMIEVSQFF.